This T cell receptor beta chain was captured in a study of blood T cell repertoires in COVID-19. In the study overall: Sources were T cells, B-cell-depleted T cells, or PBMCs; the material itself was cDNA or gDNA.

The data were produced by immunoSEQ multiplex PCR, yet TCRdb's version contains in-frame clones alone and is incomplete. The sample includes 150,000 to 200,000 clones, more than 65% of them seen just once. Participant age was about 18 to 95 years, and participants resided in roughly 25 US areas. Trimming at V came to 5 bases and at J to 3 bases, leaving 12 bases not matched to a gene. CDR3 length equals 17 residues. Looked up from germline, CDR1 is SEHNR and CDR2 is FQNEAQ (reference sequence). The sequence derives from a middle-aged woman with acute COVID-19. Material for sequencing was PBMCs or T cells enriched from blood (not recorded which). The chain combines TRBV7-9 with TRBJ2-3; 9 bases align to TRBD1. The CDR3 coding sequence is TGTGCCAGCAGCCCCGAGGGACAGGGATTGTTGACAGATACGCAGTATTTT. This sequence encodes CASSPEGQGLLTDTQYF.